Below, one T cell receptor (beta chain) is given with its context. The entry originates in a study of blood T cell repertoires in COVID-19. Overall study: The United States, Italy and Spain provided the acute and convalescent COVID-19 samples. T cells, B-cell-depleted T cells, or PBMCs supplied cDNA or gDNA.

The V and J ends lost 6 bases and 5 bases, in that order; junction bases with no gene match: 3. Germline V lookup: CDR1 MNHEY, CDR2 SVGAGI. The CDR3 consists of 13 residues. Per the original methods: By means of reference gene primer amplification, nucleated cell counts were estimated. Sequencing used immunoSEQ multiplex PCR; TCRdb keeps in-frame clones, though not all of them. The V and J calls and clone size come from that table; D and trimming were worked out from the DNA. The sample consists of under 250,000 clones, over 75% of them appearing once. The clonotype was recovered from a woman in her thirties or forties with acute or convalescent COVID-19. The source material was peripheral blood. This chain connects TRBV6-5 to TRBJ2-2, with 7 bases that match TRBD1. CDR3 bases: TGTGCCAGCAGACCGACAGGGACCGGGGAGCTGTTTTTT. This translates into CASRPTGTGELFF.